These 23 T cell receptor beta chains were all obtained from the same sample, sequenced in a study of blood T cell repertoires in COVID-19. Generated by immunoSEQ multiplex PCR, the TCRdb table keeps only in-frame clones and is missing some. The table shows a few hundred thousand clones, with about 88% occurring only once. The specimen was PBMCs or T cells enriched from blood (not recorded which). Every receptor here comes from a woman aged 18-35 years who had been exposed to COVID-19.

V is TRBV7-2 and J is TRBJ2-2, with D tentatively TRBD1 (6 bases). Germline V gene sequence: CDR1 SGHTA, CDR2 FQGNSA. V lost 4 bases and J 4 bases, leaving 13 bases between the germline ends. The CDR3 spans 15 residues. CDR3 coding DNA: TGTGCCAGCAGCTCAGCCGGGACACCCACCGGGGAGCTGTTTTTT. This sequence encodes CASSSAGTPTGELFF.

Only a few counts were recorded for this clone. The chain combines TRBV2 with TRBJ1-2; D call uncertain. Germline values: CDR1 SNHLY, CDR2 FYNNEI. V lost 4 bases to trimming and J lost 2 bases, with 17 bases between them. CDR3 size: 16 residues. CDR3 amino acids: CASSGVRERVNYGYTF. Here the CDR3 DNA reads TGTGCCAGCAGTGGAGTTCGGGAGAGGGTCAACTATGGCTACACCTTC.

This clone was detected only once. The CDR3 DNA is TGTGCCAGCAGACCCGGGCCCTGGGGCGAAGAGACCCAGTACTTC. It yields the protein CASRPGPWGEETQYF. The rearrangement links TRBV6-5 to TRBJ2-5, with a tentative D call TRBD1 (5 bases). V was pared by 6 bases and J by 3 bases, with 17 bases between. Germline V gives CDR1 MNHEY, CDR2 SVGAGI. The CDR3 runs 15 residues.

The chain couples TRBV5-5 to TRBJ2-1; 7 nucleotides align to TRBD2. The CDR3 has 15 amino acids. The V segment lost 0 bases and the J segment 2 bases; nucleotides outside the gene matches: 2. Germline lookup yields CDR1 SGHKS and CDR2 YYEKEE (reference sequence). CDR3 amino acids: CASSLGAGAYNEQFF. As DNA, the CDR3 is TGTGCCAGCAGCTTGGGGGCGGGGGCCTACAATGAGCAGTTCTTC.

The chain uses TRBV5-1 and TRBJ2-3, with 13 bases aligning to TRBD2. The length of the CDR3 is 17 residues. Unmatched junction bases numbered 6, after V lost 3 bases and J lost 2 bases. Germline values: CDR1 SGHRS, CDR2 YFSETQ. The CDR3 DNA is TGCGCCAGCAGCTCAGCACTAGCGGGGGGGGTCACAGATACGCAGTATTTT. Its protein product is CASSSALAGGVTDTQYF.

This clone was observed a single time. Within the sample, other DNA sequences also encode this same CDR3. This chain links TRBV7-9 with TRBJ2-3, with D unclear. Trimming shortened V by 2 bases and J by 3 bases, and 3 bases separated the two germline ends. Germline CDR1 SEHNR, CDR2 FQNEAQ (reference sequence). The CDR3 length is 12 residues. For the CDR3, the DNA is TGTGCCAGCAGCTTACTGACAGATACGCAGTATTTT. This translates into CASSLLTDTQYF. Full variable domain (rest looked up from reference TRBV7-9 and TRBJ2-3): DTGVSQNPRHKITKRGQNVTFRCDPISEHNRLYWYRQTLGQGPEFLTYFQNEAQLEKSRLLSDRFSAERPKGSFSTLEIQRTEQGDSAMYLCASSLLTDTQYFGPGTRLTVL.

This clone was counted once. The J gene is TRBJ2-1, the V gene TRBV9; D possibly corresponds to TRBD2 (5 bases). Germline V gives CDR1 SGDLS, CDR2 YYNGEE. The CDR3 totals 15 residues. The V and J ends lost 1 base and 5 bases respectively, with 13 bases between them. The chain's CDR3 is CASSVIASLNNEQFF. In DNA, the CDR3 is TGTGCCAGCAGCGTAATCGCTAGCCTAAACAATGAGCAGTTCTTC.

This chain's CDR3 is CASSWGASAGREQYF. CDR3 DNA sequence: TGTGCCAGCAGTTGGGGCGCGTCTGCGGGAAGGGAGCAGTACTTC. The chain recombines TRBV28 with TRBJ2-7; TRBD2 is a possible D gene (6 bases). The germline gives CDR1 MDHEN, CDR2 SYDVKM. Trimming stripped 4 bases from V and 7 bases from J, with 20 bases between. This CDR3 contains 15 residues.

J is TRBJ1-5 and V is TRBV19, with a weak D call TRBD1 (6 bases). The germline V and J ends were trimmed by 6 bases and 6 bases, with 15 bases remaining between them. This CDR3 is 14 amino acids long. The V gene's germline CDR1 is LNHDA and CDR2 SQIVND (reference sequence). The CDR3 loop reads CASSQQGFSQPQHF. The CDR3 DNA sequence: TGTGCCAGTAGCCAACAGGGTTTTAGTCAGCCCCAGCATTTT.

J is TRBJ1-5 and V is TRBV5-1; perhaps TRBD1 as D (5 bases). V gave up 4 bases and J gave up 7 bases, with 18 bases separating them. Germline V gene sequence: CDR1 SGHRS, CDR2 YFSETQ. The CDR3 contains 15 residues. The CDR3 protein is CASSPQPGAGQPQHF. The CDR3 DNA reads TGCGCCAGCAGCCCCCAACCTGGGGCCGGACAGCCCCAGCATTTT.

This clone was seen a few times. The gene calls are TRBV5-1 and TRBJ1-2; 10 bases agree with TRBD1. The CDR3 is 15 amino acids. Germline V gene data show CDR1 as SGHRS and CDR2 as YFSETQ. Unmatched junction bases numbered 11, after V lost 5 bases and J lost 7 bases. The CDR3 reads CASSPPGGQGVGYTF. Here the CDR3 DNA reads TGCGCCAGCAGTCCCCCGGGAGGACAGGGGGTTGGCTACACCTTC.

The chain joins TRBV5-6 to TRBJ1-5; 7 bases agree with TRBD1. CDR3 length equals 14 residues. The V segment lost 4 bases and the J segment 5 bases; nucleotides outside the gene matches: 6. Germline CDR1 is SGHDT and CDR2 is YYEEEE. In nucleotides, the CDR3 is TGTGCCAGCAGCGTAACAGGGGTGGATCAGCCCCAGCATTTT. It specifies CASSVTGVDQPQHF.

The rearrangement links TRBV4-3 to TRBJ2-3; D perhaps matches TRBD2 (6 bases). V lost 4 bases to trimming and J lost 2 bases, with 19 bases between them. Germline V lookup: CDR1 LGHNA, CDR2 YSLEER. The CDR3 loop spans 17 amino acids. The CDR3 bases are TGCGCCAGCAGCCCGGCGGGGCGGGCAGGCTTCACAGATACGCAGTATTTT. The encoded protein is CASSPAGRAGFTDTQYF.

The sample holds one count of this clone. The gene calls are TRBV7-9 and TRBJ2-1; D not resolved. The CDR3 is 13 residues long. The V gene lost 1 base and the J gene lost 8 bases, with 9 bases spanning the gap. The germline V gene encodes CDR1 SEHNR and CDR2 FQNEAQ (reference sequence). The CDR3 DNA is TGTGCCAGCAGCTTAGGCGGTGGCGATGAGCAGTTCTTC. Amino acid sequence: CASSLGGGDEQFF.

The rearrangement uses TRBV5-1 and TRBJ1-6; possible D gene TRBD1, 5 bases. The CDR3 has 13 residues. Deletions cut 4 bases from V and 6 bases from J, with 8 bases between. The V gene's germline CDR1 is SGHRS and CDR2 YFSETQ. CDR3 bases: TGCGCCAGCAGCCCCGGGGGTAATTCACCCCTCCACTTT. It specifies CASSPGGNSPLHF.

The gene calls are TRBV7-2 and TRBJ2-3, with TRBD1 matching 7 bases. The V and J ends lost 6 bases and 2 bases, in that order; junction bases with no gene match: 17. The CDR3 sequence is 18 residues long. The V gene's germline CDR1 is SGHTA and CDR2 FQGNSA. CDR3 in DNA: TGTGCCAGCAGGTCGGGAAGGGGGCCGGTCACCCACACAGATACGCAGTATTTT. It specifies CASRSGRGPVTHTDTQYF.

The CDR3 DNA is TGTGCCAGCAGCGAGGGAGGGTGGGGTAGTGGAAATTCACCCCTCCACTTT. Translated, it gives CASSEGGWGSGNSPLHF. This chain joins TRBV7-2 and TRBJ1-6; D not certain. V was clipped by 5 bases and J by 7 bases, with 21 bases between them. The CDR3 totals 17 residues. CDR1 and CDR2 (germline): SGHTA, FQGNSA.

V and J are TRBV6-5 and TRBJ2-1; 9 nucleotides match TRBD2. CDR3 length equals 14 residues. V lost 9 bases, J lost 1 base, and 4 bases stayed unmatched. The V gene's germline CDR1 is MNHEY and CDR2 SVGAGI. Here the CDR3 reads CASLAGESYNEQFF. CDR3 DNA sequence: TGTGCCAGTTTAGCGGGAGAATCCTACAATGAGCAGTTCTTC.

The chain carries TRBV2 and TRBJ1-5; D is possibly TRBD1 (6 bases). Germline loops: CDR1 SNHLY, CDR2 FYNNEI. CDR3 length equals 17 residues. The V and J ends lost 5 bases and 0 bases respectively, with 17 bases between them. The CDR3 DNA follows: TGTGCCAGCAGTCAGAACGAAAGGGGGTTTAGCAATCAGCCCCAGCATTTT. This sequence encodes CASSQNERGFSNQPQHF. Supplemented by reference TRBV2 and TRBJ1-5, the full variable domain reads EPEVTQTPSHQVTQMGQEVILRCVPISNHLYFYWYRQILGQKVEFLVSFYNNEISEKSEIFDDQFSVERPDGSNFTLKIRSTKLEDSAMYFCASSQNERGFSNQPQHFGDGTRLSIL.

The rearrangement uses TRBV24-1 and TRBJ2-1; 14 bases line up with TRBD2. The CDR3 extends over 19 amino acids. Looked up from germline, CDR1 is KGHDR and CDR2 is SFDVKD. V gave up 3 bases and J gave up 7 bases; unmatched junction bases: 13. CDR3 sequence (DNA): TGTGCCACCAGTGATCCCGGGACTAGCGGGAGTTCGCTTGGGAATGAGCAGTTCTTC. It is translated as CATSDPGTSGSSLGNEQFF.

V is TRBV7-2 and J is TRBJ2-7; 7 bases agree with TRBD1. Germline-derived CDR1 and CDR2 are SGHTA and FQGNSA. This CDR3 has 17 residues. Unmatched junction bases numbered 10, after V lost 2 bases and J lost 0 bases. The CDR3 DNA follows: TGTGCCAGCAGCTTACCTATTTCCGGACAGGTCTCCTACGAGCAGTACTTC. Translated: CASSLPISGQVSYEQYF.

The rearrangement links TRBV19 to TRBJ2-2; 7 bases are a match to TRBD1. The CDR3 has 15 amino acids. The junction had 1 base not matched to a gene; V was cut back by 3 bases and J by 0 bases. Germline-derived CDR1 and CDR2 are LNHDA and SQIVND (reference sequence). As DNA, the CDR3 is TGTGCCAGTAGTATTGACAGGGCGAACACCGGGGAGCTGTTTTTT. Residues: CASSIDRANTGELFF. Full variable domain (rest looked up from reference TRBV19 and TRBJ2-2): DGGITQSPKYLFRKEGQNVTLSCEQNLNHDAMYWYRQDPGQGLRLIYYSQIVNDFQKGDIAEGYSVSREKKESFPLTVTSAQKNPTAFYLCASSIDRANTGELFFGEGSRLTVL.

V gene TRBV5-1 combines with J gene TRBJ2-3; TRBD2 matches at 7 bases. Germline V gene lookup returns CDR1 SGHRS and CDR2 YFSETQ. The CDR3 is 15 amino acids. J was trimmed by 3 bases and V by 4 bases; bases with no gene match: 8. The CDR3, as DNA: TGCGCCAGCAGCCGACTGACTAGCAGGACAGATACGCAGTATTTT. This codes for CASSRLTSRTDTQYF.